This T cell receptor (beta chain) was captured by sequencing in a study of blood T cell repertoires in COVID-19. Study details: Sources were T cells, B-cell-depleted T cells, or PBMCs; the material itself was cDNA or gDNA.

The CDR3 is made up of 14 amino acids. V shed 5 bases, J shed 5 bases, and the junction held 6 bases outside the gene matches. Germline CDR1 and CDR2: LGHDT and YNNKEL (reference sequence). Source study methods: Reference gene primer amplification gave nucleated cell count estimates. TCRdb keeps only in-frame clones here, not all; method: immunoSEQ multiplex PCR. That table gives V, J and clone size, and the DNA gave D and trimming. The table has approximately 260,000 clones, around nine tenths seen once. Source material: PBMCs or T cells enriched from blood (not recorded which). The chain couples TRBV3-1 (or the pseudogene TRBV3-2) to TRBJ2-1, with 7 bases fitting TRBD1. The TCR comes from a woman in her late teens or twenties who had recovered from COVID-19. The DNA of the CDR3 is TGTGCCAGCAGCTCCCAGGGGGTCCACAATGAGCAGTTCTTC. Amino acid sequence: CASSSQGVHNEQFF.